The present T cell receptor (beta chain) was sequenced within a study of tissue T cells after allogeneic stem cell transplantation. General study findings and limits: Anatomically similar tissues had similar TCR repertoires within each patient.

Germline CDR1 reads KGHPV; CDR2 reads FQNQEV (reference sequence). The CDR3 extends over 14 amino acids. J gave up 2 bases and V 2 bases, and 1 base lay outside the gene matches. The protocol was immunoSEQ multiplex PCR, while the TCRdb copy is restricted to in-frame clones and leaves out a portion. This table holds approximately 4,500 clones, over 40% found once. Time point given: mouse harvest day 14 after allogeneic transplant. Tail vein injection delivered 10^7 T-cell-depleted bone marrow cells and 10^6 splenic CD5+ T cells. Of note for this clone: Its antigen is unidentified. The genes are named according to mouse. From the germline J gene comes the end of the CDR3, since the read stops 1 residue before it.

V gene TRBV26 combines with J gene TRBJ1-2, with 8 bases matching TRBD1. The receptor was isolated from a female BALB/c mouse given C57BL/6 T cells with graft-versus-host disease after an allogeneic hematopoietic cell transplant. Material for sequencing was gut tissue. The CDR3 DNA, read in part, is TGTGCCAGCAGTCTGCCAGGGGGCAACTCCGACTACACC. Translated: CASSLPGGNSDYT. The whole CDR3 sequence reads CASSLPGGNSDYTF.